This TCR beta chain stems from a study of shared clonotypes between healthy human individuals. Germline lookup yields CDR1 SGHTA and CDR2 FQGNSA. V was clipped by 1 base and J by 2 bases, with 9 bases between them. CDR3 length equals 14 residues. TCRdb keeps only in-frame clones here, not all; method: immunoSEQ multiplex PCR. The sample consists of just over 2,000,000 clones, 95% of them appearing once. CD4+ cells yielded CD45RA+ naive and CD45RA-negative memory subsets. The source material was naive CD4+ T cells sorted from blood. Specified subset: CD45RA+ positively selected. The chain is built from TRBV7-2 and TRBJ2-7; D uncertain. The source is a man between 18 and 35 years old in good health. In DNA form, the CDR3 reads TGTGCCAGCAGCTTAGGTCCCCTGCCCTACGAGCAGTACTTC. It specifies CASSLGPLPYEQYF.